What follows describes a single T cell receptor (beta chain). Its antigen is currently not known. No much larger clonotype is one base removed from it; base qualities were not supplied. The entry originates in a study of blood T cells in healthy people across ages (dated by TCRdb to between 2015 and 2017). Concerning the study at large: In model experiments, roughly one uniquely barcoded TCR beta cDNA molecule per two T cells was captured by template switching. To avoid experimental bias, donors of different ages were spread randomly across the sequencing lanes. Two additional independent replicas of 1 million unique cDNA reads from the same blood draw were analyzed for two donors (one aged 18 to 30 and one aged 80 or older). Using deep sequencing normalized with unique cDNA molecular identifiers, the study measured how TCR beta repertoire diversity changes with age. The donors were divided into four age groups: young (average about 15 years), middle-aged (about 39), aged (around 67) and long-lived (82). What the study reported, not specific to this receptor: Since profiling was done on bulk unsorted PBMCs, naive and antigen-experienced compartments could not be conclusively compared. Because the CMV infection status of the donors was unknown, age-related changes in expanded clonotypes may potentially have been confounded. Observed TCR beta diversity correlated strongly with the percentage of naive T cells measured by flow cytometry. Compared with the aged group, the long-lived group had more naive CD4+ T cells, fewer expanded clones and increased TCR diversity, suggesting age selection. As age increased, observed TCR beta diversity per million T cells dropped in a roughly linear way, and a significant reduction was already evident by age 40. Total diversity estimates from one million sequenced T cells were considered lower bounds and underestimates.

V is pruned by 3 bases and J by 4 bases, leaving 5 bases of the junction without a gene match. CDR1 and CDR2 (MRHNA, SNTAGT) derive from the germline V gene. Its CDR3 holds 16 amino acids, cysteine through phenylalanine. Left in the record is the CDR3 DNA by itself, 48 bases read in frame from the first base. The roughly 38 donors, aged about 6 to 100 years, were systemically healthy Caucasian individuals from Russia. Each donor gave ten milliliters of peripheral blood, drawn into EDTA-treated Vacutainer tubes. Ficoll-Paque density-gradient centrifugation was used to isolate PBMCs, with at least 6.5 million per sample. Total RNA, at least 6 micrograms per sample, was extracted from PBMCs with Trizol reagent. Naive CD45RAhigh/CD27high T cell percentages were measured by flow cytometry on a PBMC aliquot from every donor. Library preparation was by 5' RACE. Reads for this sample came from an Illumina HiSeq 2500. A second PCR of 7 to 11 cycles was performed with a sample-barcoded 5' primer and a J-beta primer mix. A template-switch 5' adaptor carrying 12 random nucleotides introduced a unique molecular identifier onto each TCR beta cDNA molecule. Each sample yielded at least 2.5 million CDR3-containing paired-end reads. First-strand cDNA synthesis was performed from all RNA using the Mint cDNA synthesis kit, with priming by a TRBC-specific oligonucleotide. After uracil-DNA glycosylase treatment, a first 18-cycle PCR used universal primers M1SS and BC2_uni_R on all cDNA. In the authors' own workflow: Each sample was normalized by randomly selecting 1 million high-quality reads, each carrying a distinct molecular identifier. Reads with shared molecular identifiers were discarded instead of being binned into consensus sequences. CDR3 identification, clonotype clustering and error correction used MiTCR with a Q25 quality threshold and the strictest error-elimination algorithm. A nonparametric unseen species model with Euler transformation was used to estimate a lower bound on total TCR beta diversity. TCRdb reprocessing: public reads trimmed at Q25 with fastp, clones called with MiXCR, in-frame beta chains kept. One record per CDR3 amino acid sequence lists the most common genes and DNA. The authors' filters were not applied to this entry. Present in this sample are about 970,000 distinct CDR3 sequences, roughly half of which were seen just once. The leading ten clones occupy roughly 23% of the sample.

This receptor was identified in a woman in her sixties or seventies in good health. The sequenced material came from blood. The rearrangement joined TRBV6-4 to TRBJ2-1, with 11 bases in between that match TRBD2. The nucleotide sequence reads as follows: TGTGCCAGCAGTGAGGTAGCGGGAGGGCCTTACAATGAGCAGTTCTTC. It encodes CASSEVAGGPYNEQFF.